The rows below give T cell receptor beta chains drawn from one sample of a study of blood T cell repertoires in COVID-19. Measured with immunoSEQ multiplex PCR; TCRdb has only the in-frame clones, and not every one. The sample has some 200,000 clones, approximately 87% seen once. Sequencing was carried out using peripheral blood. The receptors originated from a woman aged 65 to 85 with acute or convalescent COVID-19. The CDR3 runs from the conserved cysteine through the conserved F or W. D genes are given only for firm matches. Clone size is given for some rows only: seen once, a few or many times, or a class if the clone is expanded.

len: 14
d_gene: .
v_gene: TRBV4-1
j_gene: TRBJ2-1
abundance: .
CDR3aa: CASSLNLRVNEQFF
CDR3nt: TGCGCCAGCAGCCTAAACCTCAGGGTTAATGAGCAGTTCTTC

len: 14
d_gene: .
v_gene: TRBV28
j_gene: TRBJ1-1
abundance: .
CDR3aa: CASRSGLLNTEAFF
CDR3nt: TGTGCCAGCAGATCAGGGTTACTGAACACTGAAGCTTTCTTT

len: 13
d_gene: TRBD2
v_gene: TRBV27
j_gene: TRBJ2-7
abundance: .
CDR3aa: CASSPGLAGEQYF
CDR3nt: TGTGCCAGCAGTCCGGGACTAGCAGGCGAGCAGTACTTC

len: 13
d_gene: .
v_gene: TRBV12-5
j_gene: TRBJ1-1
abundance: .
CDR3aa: CASGLILTAEAFF
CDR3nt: TGTGCTAGTGGTTTGATATTAACAGCTGAAGCTTTCTTT

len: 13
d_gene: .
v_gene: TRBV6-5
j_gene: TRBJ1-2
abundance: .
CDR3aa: CASSPQGDYGYTF
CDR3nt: TGTGCCAGCAGTCCACAGGGAGACTATGGCTACACCTTC

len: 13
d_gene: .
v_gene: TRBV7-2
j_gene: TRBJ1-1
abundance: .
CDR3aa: CASSSIRGSEAFF
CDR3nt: TGTGCCAGCAGCTCCATCAGGGGTTCTGAAGCTTTCTTT

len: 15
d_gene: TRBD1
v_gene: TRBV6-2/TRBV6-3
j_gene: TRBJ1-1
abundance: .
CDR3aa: CASSYLNRGNTEAFF
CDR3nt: TGTGCCAGCAGTTATTTAAACAGGGGGAACACTGAAGCTTTCTTT

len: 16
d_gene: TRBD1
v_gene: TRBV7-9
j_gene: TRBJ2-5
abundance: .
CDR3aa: CASSLMGQGVGETQYF
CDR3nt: TGTGCCAGCAGCTTAATGGGACAGGGGGTCGGGGAGACCCAGTACTTC

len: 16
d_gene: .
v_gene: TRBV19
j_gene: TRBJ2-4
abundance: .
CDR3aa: CATGPRTGVAKNIQYF
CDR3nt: TGTGCCACAGGCCCCAGGACCGGGGTAGCCAAAAACATTCAGTACTTC

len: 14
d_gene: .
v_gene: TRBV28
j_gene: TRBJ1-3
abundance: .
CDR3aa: CASSLSGVGNTIYF
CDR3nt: TGTGCCAGCAGTTTATCGGGGGTTGGGAACACCATATATTTT

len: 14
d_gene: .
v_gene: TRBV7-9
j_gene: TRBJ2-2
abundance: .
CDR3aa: CASSLMSNTGELFF
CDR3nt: TGTGCCAGCAGCTTAATGTCAAACACCGGGGAGCTGTTTTTT

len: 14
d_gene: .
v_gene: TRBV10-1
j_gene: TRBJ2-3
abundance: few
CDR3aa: CASSPLGGKDTQYF
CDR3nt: TGCGCCAGCAGCCCCTTGGGCGGGAAAGATACGCAGTATTTT